This T cell receptor (beta chain) was sequenced in a study of T cells in Graves' hyperthyroidism and ophthalmopathy. Amplified TCR beta CDR3 regions derived from RNA transcripts. The HTBI primer set served for first-round RT-PCR of the TCR CDR3. TCRdb analysed the multiplex PCR reads with MiXCR anew, one entry per CDR3 protein. The data hold about 520,000 distinct CDR3 sequences, with around a quarter observed a single time. CDR3 length: 14 amino acids. The V and J ends lost 6 bases and 6 bases respectively, with 18 bases between them. The V gene's germline CDR1 is SGHAT and CDR2 FQNNGV. The V and J genes are TRBV11-2 and TRBJ2-7; D remains unclear. The sequence derives from a woman in her twenties or thirties with Graves' ophthalmopathy. The sample comprised blood. CDR3 nucleotides: TGTGCCAGCAGTAGCCGGACGGCAGTTGGCGAGCAGTACTTC. Its protein is CASSSRTAVGEQYF.